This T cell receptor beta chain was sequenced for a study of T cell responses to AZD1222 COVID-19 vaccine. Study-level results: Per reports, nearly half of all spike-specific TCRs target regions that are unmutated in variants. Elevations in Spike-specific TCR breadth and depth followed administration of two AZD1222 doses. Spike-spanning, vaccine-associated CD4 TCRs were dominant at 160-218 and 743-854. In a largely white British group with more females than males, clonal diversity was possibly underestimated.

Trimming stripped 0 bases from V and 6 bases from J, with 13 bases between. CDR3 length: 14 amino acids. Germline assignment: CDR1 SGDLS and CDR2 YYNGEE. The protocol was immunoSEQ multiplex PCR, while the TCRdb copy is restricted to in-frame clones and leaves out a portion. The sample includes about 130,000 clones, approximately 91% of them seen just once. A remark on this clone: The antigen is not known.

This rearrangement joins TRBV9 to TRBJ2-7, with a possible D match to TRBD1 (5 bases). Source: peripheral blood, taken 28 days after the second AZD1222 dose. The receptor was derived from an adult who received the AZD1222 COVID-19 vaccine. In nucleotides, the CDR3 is TGTGCCAGCAGCGTAGGTTGGGGTAGGGGCGAGCAGTACTTC. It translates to CASSVGWGRGEQYF.